This TCR beta chain emerged from a study of T-cell reconstitution after alpha-beta-depleted transplantation in children (dated by TCRdb to the mid-2010s). Some background on the complete study: T-cell immune reconstitution after TCRalphabeta/CD19-depleted allogeneic hematopoietic cell transplantation in children was quantitatively tracked in the study by means of TCR repertoire profiling.

On this clonotype: Its specific antigen is unknown. Base qualities are not recorded, but no much larger clone differs from it by a single base.

Library generation was performed with PCR. The instrument given in TCRdb is Illumina HiSeq 2500. To normalize quantification of the TCRbeta repertoire, the TCR libraries were built with molecular barcoding that relied on unique molecular identifiers. TCRdb reprocessing: public reads trimmed at Q25 with fastp, clones called with MiXCR, in-frame beta chains kept. Every CDR3 protein is listed once, alongside the most common genes and DNA of its rows. This sample has roughly 500,000 distinct CDR3 sequences in its table, and around an eighth of those were observed once. Of the sample, around 6.1% falls within the top ten clones. V is pared back by 1 base and J by 8 bases, with 15 bases lying between the germline termini. As encoded in the germline V gene (reference sequence), CDR1 is LNHDA while CDR2 is SQIVND. The CDR3 runs 15 residues from the cysteine to the phenylalanine. CDR3 DNA only is kept here, 45 bases in frame from base 1.

The rearranged chain carries TRBV19 and TRBJ2-1, with TRBD1 perhaps the D gene, on 6 matching bases. The specimen was PBMCs from the stem cell graft donor, collected from the stem cell graft. The sequence was obtained from a human donor who donated a stem cell graft to a child with combined immunodeficiency. For the CDR3, the sequence is CASSIVQTKGDEQFF. Here is the DNA: TGTGCCAGTAGTATAGTGCAGACAAAGGGGGATGAGCAGTTCTTC.